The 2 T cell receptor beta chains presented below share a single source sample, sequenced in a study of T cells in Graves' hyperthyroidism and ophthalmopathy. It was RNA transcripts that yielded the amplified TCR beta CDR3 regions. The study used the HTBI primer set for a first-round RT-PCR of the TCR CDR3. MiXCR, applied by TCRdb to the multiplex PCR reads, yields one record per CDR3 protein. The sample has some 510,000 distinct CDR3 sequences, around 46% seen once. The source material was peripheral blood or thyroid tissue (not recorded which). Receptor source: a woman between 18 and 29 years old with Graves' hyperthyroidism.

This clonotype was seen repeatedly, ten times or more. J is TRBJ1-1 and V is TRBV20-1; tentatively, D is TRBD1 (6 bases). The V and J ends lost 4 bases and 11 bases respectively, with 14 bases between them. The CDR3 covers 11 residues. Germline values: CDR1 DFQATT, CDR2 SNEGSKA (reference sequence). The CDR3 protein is CSATSGDLAFF. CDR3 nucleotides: TGCAGTGCTACCTCAGGGGACTTGGCTTTCTTT.

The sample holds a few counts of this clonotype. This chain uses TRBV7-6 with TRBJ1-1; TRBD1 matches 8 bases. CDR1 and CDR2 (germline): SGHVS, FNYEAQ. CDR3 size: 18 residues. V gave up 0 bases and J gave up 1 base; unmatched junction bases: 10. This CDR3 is CASSLASAGGVRNTEAFF. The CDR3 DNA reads TGTGCCAGCAGCTTAGCCTCCGCAGGGGGCGTAAGGAACACTGAAGCTTTCTTT.